The 23 T cell receptor beta chains given below trace back to one sample, sequenced in a study of blood T cells in healthy people across ages. The use of a sample-barcoded 5' primer and a J-beta primer mix characterized a second PCR of roughly 6 to 11 cycles. MiXCR, applied by TCRdb to the 5' RACE reads, yields one record per CDR3 protein. The repertoire consists of 700,000 or so distinct CDR3 sequences, with roughly 41% occurring once and the leading ten covering 25% to 30%. Material: blood. These receptors were taken from an elderly man in good health.

The chain carries TRBV5-5 and TRBJ2-5, with D perhaps assigned TRBD1 or TRBD2 (5 bases each). This CDR3 region has 14 residues. Germline CDR1 SGHKS, CDR2 YYEKEE (reference sequence). Trimming took 3 bases from V and 1 from J, leaving 10 bases between them. CDR3 DNA sequence: TGTGCCAGCAGCTCTCCGGGGCTCCAAGAGACCCAGTACTTC. Amino acid sequence: CASSSPGLQETQYF.

This clonotype was counted between two and nine times. The chain has TRBV7-2 and TRBJ1-5; a weak D match, TRBD1 (5 bases). V shed 5 bases and J shed 7 bases, with 15 bases lying between them. The CDR3 extends over 14 amino acids. CDR1 SGHTA and CDR2 FQGNSA come from the germline V gene. This chain's CDR3 is CASSVLGVKQPQHF. As DNA, the CDR3 is TGTGCCAGCAGCGTACTAGGGGTAAAGCAGCCCCAGCATTTT.

The chain couples TRBV4-1 to TRBJ1-4; D is possibly TRBD1 (5 bases). From germline, CDR1 is MGHRA and CDR2 YSYEKL. V gave up 0 bases and J gave up 7 bases, with 15 bases separating them. The CDR3 length is 16 residues. The CDR3 spells CASSQDHLGGTEKLFF. For the CDR3, the DNA is TGCGCCAGCAGCCAAGATCATTTGGGGGGGACTGAAAAACTGTTTTTT.

The chain recombines TRBV29-1 with TRBJ2-1, with D unclear. V was trimmed by 6 bases and J by 10 bases, leaving 19 bases between them. The CDR3 spans 13 residues. Germline CDR1 and CDR2: SQVTM and ANQGSEA. DNA of the CDR3: TGCAGCGTGACCCTAGAGGAGTCCTACGAGCAGTTCTTC. Protein sequence: CSVTLEESYEQFF.

This rearrangement joins TRBV11-2 to TRBJ2-3; 10 positions agree with TRBD2. The J segment lost 2 bases and the V segment lost 3 bases, leaving 8 bases of the junction unmatched. The length of the CDR3 is 17 residues. Germline V CDR1 and CDR2: SGHAT, FQNNGV. CDR3 coding DNA: TGTGCCAGCAGCTTCCCCTTAGCGGGGGGCTTCACAGATACGCAGTATTTT. It is translated as CASSFPLAGGFTDTQYF.

This clonotype was seen only a few times. The chain has TRBV20-1 and TRBJ2-7; 7 bases fit TRBD2. CDR1 is DFQATT, CDR2 SNEGSKA, per germline (reference sequence). CDR3 length: 14 amino acids. Losses at the gene ends were 2 bases for V and 6 bases for J; bases not matched to a gene: 10. In nucleotides, the CDR3 is TGCAGTGCTAGACTAGGCGGGAGTCTCCCCGAGCAGTACTTC. Its translation: CSARLGGSLPEQYF.

J is TRBJ2-5 and V is TRBV3-1, with a possible D match to TRBD2 (5 bases). Trimming cost V 3 bases and J 1 base, with 9 bases left between them. Germline V lookup: CDR1 LGHDT, CDR2 YNNKEL (reference sequence). CDR3 length: 14 amino acids. CDR3 sequence: CASSHPGTQETQYF. In DNA form, the CDR3 reads TGTGCCAGCAGCCATCCGGGAACCCAAGAGACCCAGTACTTC.

The V gene is TRBV20-1, the J gene TRBJ2-5; the match to TRBD2 covers 8 bases. After removal of 6 bases from V and 1 base from J, the junction contained 7 bases not matched to a gene. Germline V gene data show CDR1 as DFQATT and CDR2 as SNEGSKA (reference sequence). The CDR3 spans 14 residues. The CDR3 DNA is TGCAGTGCCATTAGCGGGGCCCCCCAAGAGACCCAGTACTTC. Amino acid sequence: CSAISGAPQETQYF.

Concerning this clonotype itself: At one end the junction does not follow the germline gene, possibly because of a read error. The rearrangement joins TRBV6-2 or TRBV6-3 to TRBJ2-1; 9 nucleotides agree with TRBD2. The J call is doubtful: the DNA matches TRBJ2-7 better. This CDR3 has 17 amino acids. CDR1 is MNHEY, CDR2 SVGEGT, per germline. Written as DNA, the CDR3 is TGTGCCAACAGTTACCCCAGGGGGACTAGCTCCTACAATGAGCAGTACTTC. Its translation is CANSYPRGTSSYNEQYF.

This clonotype appeared many times. The genes are TRBV10-2 and TRBJ2-5; no clear D. The CDR3 has 15 residues. Germline loops: CDR1 WSHSY, CDR2 SAAADI. V shed 4 bases and J shed 5 bases, with 17 bases lying between them. The CDR3 protein is CASSVAGRVRETQYF. CDR3 sequence (DNA): TGCGCCAGCAGTGTGGCAGGCCGCGTGAGGGAGACCCAGTACTTC.

This chain links TRBV5-1 with TRBJ2-7; the match to TRBD1 covers 9 bases. This CDR3 is 17 amino acids long. Unmatched junction bases numbered 14, after V lost 4 bases and J lost 3 bases. Germline CDR1 reads SGHRS; CDR2 reads YFSETQ. The chain's CDR3 is CASSPNVGGQGSYEQYF. CDR3 DNA sequence: TGCGCCAGCAGCCCTAATGTTGGGGGACAGGGTAGCTACGAGCAGTACTTC.

V and J are TRBV2 and TRBJ2-6; weak D call: TRBD1 (6 bases). The CDR3 covers 18 residues. The V gene's germline CDR1 is SNHLY and CDR2 FYNNEI. V lost 4 bases and J lost 0, with 16 bases in between. CDR3 sequence (DNA): TGTGCCAGCAGTGGAGGCAAGGGGACACCCTCTGGGGCCAACGTCCTGACTTTC. Encoded protein: CASSGGKGTPSGANVLTF. Based on the CDR3 plus reference TRBV2 and TRBJ2-6, the full variable domain is EPEVTQTPSHQVTQMGQEVILRCVPISNHLYFYWYRQILGQKVEFLVSFYNNEISEKSEIFDDQFSVERPDGSNFTLKIRSTKLEDSAMYFCASSGGKGTPSGANVLTFGAGSRLTVL.

As to this clonotype: Lacking the conserved final phenylalanine or tryptophan, this CDR3 likely reflects a read error. The chain employs TRBV20-1 and TRBJ1-5; D perhaps matches TRBD1 (6 bases). V was clipped by 5 bases and J by 6 bases, with 11 bases between them. Germline V gene data show CDR1 as DFQATT and CDR2 as SNEGSKA (reference sequence). This CDR3 comprises 12 residues. In nucleotides, the CDR3 is TGCAGTGCTGGAGTACAGGGTCAGCCCCAGCATGTT. It codes for CSAGVQGQPQHV.

This clonotype was observed a few times. The J gene is TRBJ2-7, the V gene TRBV10-3, with a tentative D call TRBD1 (6 bases). CDR1 ENHRY and CDR2 SYGVKD come from the germline V gene. The CDR3 has 18 residues. The V gene lost 0 bases and the J gene lost 1 base, with 19 bases spanning the gap. This chain's CDR3 is CAISESSGVTFSSYEQYF. The DNA for the CDR3 is TGTGCCATCAGTGAGTCGTCAGGGGTTACTTTTTCGTCCTACGAGCAGTACTTC.

Note on this clonotype: The junction departs from the called germline gene at one end, perhaps through a read error. The chain carries TRBV20-1 and TRBJ1-1; TRBD1 aligns across 10 bases. Germline CDR1 DFQATT, CDR2 SNEGSKA (reference sequence). This CDR3 has 13 residues. DNA of the CDR3: TGCAGTGCTAAGACAGGGGGCGGCGGTGAAGCTTTTTTT. Residues: CSAKTGGGGEAFF.

The chain joins TRBV20-1 to TRBJ2-7, with D maybe TRBD2 (5 bases). Trimming pared 3 bases from V and 3 bases from J, leaving 12 bases between. This CDR3 spans 13 amino acids. Per germline, CDR1 DFQATT and CDR2 SNEGSKA (reference sequence). The DNA of the CDR3 is TGCAGTGCTAGTGTGCTAGCCGGCTACGAGCAGTACTTC. Its translation is CSASVLAGYEQYF.

V and J are TRBV4-2 and TRBJ2-6; D is possibly TRBD1 (6 bases). The V end lost 0 bases, the J end lost 2 bases, and 8 bases lay between the germline ends. This CDR3 is 16 amino acids long. Germline CDR1 is LGHNA and CDR2 is YNFKEQ. In nucleotides, the CDR3 is TGTGCCAGCAGCCAAGATCGGACAGCTGGGGCCAACGTCCTGACTTTC. It encodes CASSQDRTAGANVLTF.

This chain uses TRBV7-8 with TRBJ1-6; 7 bases match TRBD1. The V and J ends lost 5 bases and 7 bases, in that order; junction bases with no gene match: 2. CDR3 length equals 13 residues. Germline V lookup: CDR1 SGHVS, CDR2 FQNEAQ. The CDR3 DNA sequence: TGTGCCAGCAGCACAGGGGCCAATTCACCCCTCCACTTT. Protein product: CASSTGANSPLHF.

On this clonotype: Just one base apart from a much larger clone, this may be a read error. The CDR3 loop reads CASSEEGRSSYNKQFF. For the CDR3, the DNA is TGTGCCAGCAGTGAGGAGGGGCGAAGCTCCTACAATAAGCAGTTCTTC. The chain recombines TRBV6-1 with TRBJ2-1, with D possibly being TRBD2 (6 bases). The CDR3 has 16 amino acids. Germline V lookup: CDR1 MNHNS, CDR2 SASEGT.

This clonotype was observed a handful of times. The genes are TRBV3-1 and TRBJ2-5; 10 nucleotides match TRBD2. The J call could be wrong; TRBJ2-7 is a better fit for the DNA end. Germline V CDR1 and CDR2: LGHDT, YNNKEL (reference sequence). The length of the CDR3 is 18 residues. The CDR3 reads CASSQESLGSGGLYEQYF. The CDR3 coding sequence is TGTGCCAGCAGCCAAGAGAGCCTTGGTAGCGGGGGGCTGTACGAGCAGTACTTC.

In this sample, this clonotype turned up a few times. CDR3 sequence: CASSTRQSGNEKLFF. DNA for the CDR3: TGTGCCAGCAGCACGAGACAGTCGGGTAATGAAAAACTGTTTTTT. The chain carries TRBV7-9 and TRBJ1-4, with D maybe TRBD1 (5 bases). CDR3 length: 15 amino acids. V shed 5 bases and J shed 4 bases, with 14 bases lying between them. Germline V CDR1 and CDR2: SEHNR, FQNEAQ (reference sequence).

This rearrangement joins TRBV6-5 to TRBJ1-6; 9 bases line up with TRBD1. The CDR3 is 21 residues long. Per the germline V gene, CDR1 is MNHEY and CDR2 is SVGAGI. After removal of 0 bases from V and 0 bases from J, the junction contained 12 bases not matched to a gene. The CDR3 nucleotides are TGTGCCAGCAGTTACTCCGAGTTGGGACAGGGCTTAAGCTCCTATAATTCACCCCTCCACTTT. Translation gives CASSYSELGQGLSSYNSPLHF.

The rearrangement uses TRBV7-2 and TRBJ2-5, with TRBD2 matching over 7 bases. This CDR3 has 18 residues. Trimming cost V 1 base and J 0 bases; bases outside gene matches: 11. Germline V gene lookup returns CDR1 SGHTA and CDR2 FQGNSA. CDR3 sequence: CASSLDLAELRYQETQYF. CDR3 in DNA: TGTGCCAGCAGCTTAGACCTAGCGGAGTTGAGGTACCAAGAGACCCAGTACTTC.